One sample yielded the 10 T cell receptor beta chains listed below, sequenced in a study of T cell changes during pregnancy in multiple sclerosis. The repertoire was sequenced with immunoSEQ multiplex PCR; TCRdb's copy has only in-frame clones and lacks some. The sample shows tens of thousands of clones, around 90% of them seen only once. The sequences come from CD4+ T cells from peripheral blood mononuclear cells, collected in the second trimester of pregnancy. The receptors shown here come from a female donor with multiple sclerosis, enrolled in a pregnancy study.

The V and J genes are TRBV5-6 and TRBJ1-2; maybe TRBD1 (5 bases). Germline CDR1 is SGHDT and CDR2 is YYEEEE. This CDR3 comprises 15 residues. V dropped 2 bases and J dropped 1 base, with 12 bases sitting between them. The CDR3 DNA sequence: TGTGCCAGCAGCTTTCTCCAGGGCTATAACTATGGCTACACCTTC. Amino acids: CASSFLQGYNYGYTF.

V usage is TRBV5-1 and J usage is TRBJ2-1, with 10 bases that match TRBD2. V was pared by 8 bases and J by 4 bases, with 6 bases of the junction left unmatched. The CDR3 totals 14 residues. Germline values: CDR1 SGHRS, CDR2 YFSETQ. The CDR3 loop is CARLAGAEYNEQFF. Written as DNA, the CDR3 is TGCGCCAGGCTAGCGGGAGCGGAGTACAATGAGCAGTTCTTC.

The chain combines TRBV6-1 with TRBJ2-5; the D gene is possibly TRBD2 (6 bases). V lost 6 bases and J 2 bases, leaving 16 bases between the germline ends. Germline V lookup: CDR1 MNHNS, CDR2 SASEGT. The CDR3 contains 15 residues. The CDR3 loop is CASRDIGSGQETQYF. The CDR3 coding sequence is TGTGCCAGCAGGGACATCGGGAGTGGGCAAGAGACCCAGTACTTC.

The chain combines TRBV28 with TRBJ2-3; TRBD1 is a possible D gene (6 bases). This CDR3 has 14 residues. V lost 7 bases to trimming and J lost 2 bases, with 13 bases between them. Germline values: CDR1 MDHEN, CDR2 SYDVKM. The CDR3 region has the DNA TGTGCCAGCAAGCCGGGACAACTCACAGATACGCAGTATTTT. The encoded protein is CASKPGQLTDTQYF.

The chain is built from TRBV6-1 and TRBJ1-4; no clear D. Germline V gene lookup returns CDR1 MNHNS and CDR2 SASEGT. The length of the CDR3 is 14 residues. Trimming left V 3 bases short and J 8 bases short, with 13 bases between. Here the CDR3 reads CASSDRGGQEKLFF. CDR3 in DNA: TGTGCCAGCAGTGATCGTGGAGGGCAAGAAAAACTGTTTTTT.

The V call is TRBV7-2, the J call TRBJ1-2; no reliable D call. The CDR3 is 13 amino acids. V lost 5 bases and J lost 0, with 7 bases in between. The germline V gene has CDR1 SGHTA and CDR2 FQGNSA. CDR3 region: CASSLRTNYGYTF. CDR3 bases: TGTGCCAGCAGCCTCAGGACTAACTATGGCTACACCTTC. Full variable domain (remainder filled in from reference TRBV7-2 and TRBJ1-2): GAGVSQSPSNKVTEKGKDVELRCDPISGHTALYWYRQSLGQGLEFLIYFQGNSAPDKSGLPSDRFSAERTGGSVSTLTIQRTQQEDSAVYLCASSLRTNYGYTFGSGTRLTVV.

This clone was found once. This chain joins TRBV28 and TRBJ1-4, with 10 positions matching TRBD1. V lost 6 bases, J lost 5 bases, and 6 bases stayed unmatched. The CDR3 loop spans 15 amino acids. Germline CDR1 is MDHEN and CDR2 is SYDVKM. The CDR3 sequence: CASSPGTGVNEKLFF. The CDR3 DNA is TGTGCCAGCAGCCCCGGGACAGGGGTGAATGAAAAACTGTTTTTT.

This chain links TRBV20-1 with TRBJ2-7; no firm D call. The V gene's germline CDR1 is DFQATT and CDR2 SNEGSKA (reference sequence). The CDR3 runs to 11 residues. V was trimmed by 0 bases and J by 6 bases, leaving 6 bases between them. This CDR3 reads CSAREIGEQYF. CDR3 bases: TGCAGTGCTAGAGAGATCGGCGAGCAGTACTTC.

The chain uses TRBV4-2 and TRBJ2-1; 7 bases are shared with TRBD1. CDR1 and CDR2 from the germline V gene are LGHNA and YNFKEQ. This CDR3 spans 15 amino acids. Losses at the gene ends were 0 bases for V and 5 bases for J; bases not matched to a gene: 4. CDR3 loop: CASSQDGTENNEQFF. CDR3 sequence (DNA): TGTGCCAGCAGCCAAGATGGGACAGAAAACAATGAGCAGTTCTTC.

This clone appeared once. This chain links TRBV28 with TRBJ1-5; no definite D call. V lost 6 bases and J lost 1, with 13 bases in between. CDR1 is MDHEN and CDR2 is SYDVKM in the germline V gene. The CDR3 consists of 15 residues. The CDR3 reads CASSPAEGSNQPQHF. The CDR3, as DNA: TGTGCCAGCAGCCCAGCGGAGGGAAGCAATCAGCCCCAGCATTTT.